Each of the 10 T cell receptor beta chains below was sequenced from the same sample in a study of T cells in localized non-small cell lung cancer. Assay: immunoSEQ multiplex PCR; the TCRdb copy retains only in-frame clones and omits some. The profile shows 40,000 to 55,000 clones, 81% of them singletons. The input for sequencing was peripheral blood mononuclear cells, taken before any cancer treatment. The receptors shown here come from a man aged 40 to 75 with stage III lung adenocarcinoma.

This clone was counted between two and nine times. This chain connects TRBV18 to TRBJ1-5; D not resolved. The CDR3 covers 13 residues. Per the germline V gene, CDR1 is KGHSH and CDR2 is LQKENI. The V gene lost 4 bases and the J gene lost 3 bases, with 7 bases spanning the gap. The CDR3 sequence is CASSQNPNQPQHF. CDR3 DNA sequence: TGTGCCAGCTCACAGAACCCCAATCAGCCCCAGCATTTT.

The chain has TRBV7-2 and TRBJ2-5, with 9 bases that match TRBD1. With 4 bases clipped from V and 4 bases from J, the junction kept 4 bases outside the gene matches. Germline V CDR1 and CDR2: SGHTA, FQGNSA. CDR3 length: 14 amino acids. The CDR3 region has the DNA TGTGCCAGCAGCTCGTACAGGGGGCGAGAGACCCAGTACTTC. This encodes CASSSYRGRETQYF.

This clone was counted a single time. The chain uses TRBV19 and TRBJ1-2, with TRBD1 matching over 7 bases. The germline V gene has CDR1 LNHDA and CDR2 SQIVND (reference sequence). The junction had 10 bases not matched to a gene; V was cut back by 7 bases and J by 5 bases. This CDR3 has 14 amino acids. CDR3 region: CASNLGGTAYGYTF. CDR3 nucleotides: TGTGCCAGTAATTTGGGCGGGACAGCATATGGCTACACCTTC.

The V and J genes are TRBV19 and TRBJ2-1, with 10 positions matching TRBD2. Germline V lookup: CDR1 LNHDA, CDR2 SQIVND (reference sequence). CDR3 length: 15 residues. Trimming took 6 bases from V and 1 from J; bases not matched to a gene: 3. The CDR3 region has the DNA TGTGCCAGTAGAGAAGCGGGGGGGTCCTACAATGAGCAGTTCTTC. Translated: CASREAGGSYNEQFF.

CDR3 nucleotides: TGTGCCAGCAGCTCAGACAGGGTTGAAAAACTGTTTTTT. Translation: CASSSDRVEKLFF. The J gene is TRBJ1-4, the V gene TRBV7-6, with 7 positions matching TRBD1. Germline V lookup: CDR1 SGHVS, CDR2 FNYEAQ. The V segment lost 4 bases and the J segment 7 bases; nucleotides outside the gene matches: 3. This CDR3 region has 13 residues.

The chain uses TRBV2 and TRBJ2-3; D is unresolved. With 1 base removed from V and 1 base from J, the gap between germline ends came to 9 bases. The CDR3 has 15 residues. From germline, CDR1 is SNHLY and CDR2 FYNNEI. The CDR3 spells CASSEEGGGTDTQYF. The CDR3, as DNA: TGTGCCAGCAGTGAAGAGGGCGGAGGCACAGATACGCAGTATTTT.

The gene calls are TRBV13 and TRBJ2-5; tentatively, D is TRBD2 (6 bases). This CDR3 spans 15 amino acids. The V end was cut by 0 bases, the J end by 2 bases, with 10 bases between. The germline gives CDR1 PRHDT, CDR2 FYEKMQ (reference sequence). The chain's CDR3 is CASSLGGGRQETQYF. In DNA, the CDR3 is TGTGCCAGCAGCTTAGGGGGAGGCAGGCAAGAGACCCAGTACTTC.

This chain uses TRBV5-1 with TRBJ1-5; the match to TRBD1 covers 7 bases. Germline CDR1 and CDR2: SGHRS and YFSETQ. Unmatched junction bases numbered 4, after V lost 2 bases and J lost 5 bases. This CDR3 spans 14 amino acids. The CDR3 nucleotides are TGCGCCAGCAGCTTACAGGGGATGGATCAGCCCCAGCATTTT. Translated, it gives CASSLQGMDQPQHF.

This clone was seen once. The chain employs TRBV7-8 and TRBJ1-5, with 9 bases matching TRBD1. Germline trimming cut 5 bases from V and 5 bases from J; bases unmatched to any gene: 4. The CDR3 is 14 amino acids. Germline CDR1 SGHVS, CDR2 FQNEAQ. The CDR3 is CASSHDRGYQPQHF. The CDR3 DNA reads as TGTGCCAGCAGCCACGACAGGGGGTATCAGCCCCAGCATTTT.

The chain uses TRBV6-5 and TRBJ1-4; D unclear. The germline CDR1 and CDR2 sequences are MNHEY and SVGAGI. CDR3 length: 15 residues. Trimming shortened V by 4 bases and J by 7 bases, and 16 bases separated the two germline ends. The CDR3 sequence is CASSSSAARGEKLFF. CDR3 DNA: TGTGCCAGCAGTTCCTCGGCGGCCCGCGGTGAAAAACTGTTTTTT.